The rows below give T cell receptor beta chains drawn from one sample of a study of T cells after yellow fever vaccination. Via MiXCR, TCRdb re-called the 5' RACE reads, giving one row per CDR3 protein. Among hundreds of thousands of distinct CDR3 sequences listed, around an eighth were seen once. This material consisted of PBMCs, taken on the day of the yellow fever booster vaccination. Source of these receptors: a young man who received the YFV17D yellow fever vaccine. The CDR3 runs from the conserved cysteine through the conserved F or W. A D gene is named only where the DNA matches it firmly. Size tells how often a clone was seen (once, few, many) or the class of an expanded clone, and some rows leave it out.

size	V	J	D	DNA	CDR3
few	TRBV20-1	TRBJ2-7	TRBD1	TGCAGTGCTCGCCAGGGGGCGGACGAGCAGTACTTC	CSARQGADEQYF
NA	TRBV5-1	TRBJ2-3	TRBD2	TGCGCCAGCAGCTTGGTTGGGCTAGCGGGACTCACAGATACGCAGTATTTT	CASSLVGLAGLTDTQYF
NA	TRBV12-3/TRBV12-4	TRBJ1-5	TRBD1	TGTACCAGCAGTTTACAGGGGGCGCGGCCCCAGCATTTT	CTSSLQGARPQHF
NA	TRBV3-1	TRBJ2-1	TRBD2	TGTGCCAGCGTCGGACCGGGACTAGCGGGGGAAGAGCAGTTCTTC	CASVGPGLAGEEQFF
NA	TRBV6-5	TRBJ1-6	NA	TGTGCCAGCAGTTACGCCAAAAATTCACCCCTCCACTTT	CASSYAKNSPLHF
NA	TRBV20-1	TRBJ2-5	TRBD1	TGCAGTGCTAGGGCAGGACAGGGGCTGTACCAAGAGACCCAGTACTTC	CSARAGQGLYQETQYF
once	TRBV6-1	TRBJ1-4	NA	TGTGCCAGCCGCCAAGGACAGCAAAATGAAAAACTGTTTTTT	CASRQGQQNEKLFF
NA	TRBV20-1	TRBJ2-5	NA	TGCAGTGCTAGAGATAAACGGTGGGAGACCCAGTACTTC	CSARDKRWETQYF
few	TRBV7-7	TRBJ2-7	NA	TGTGCCAGCAGCAAAGCTGGGGGGACGCAGCAGTACTTC	CASSKAGGTQQYF
few	TRBV5-1	TRBJ2-7	TRBD1	TGCGCCAGCAGCCCGGGACAGGAAGAGATCTACGAGCAGTACTTC	CASSPGQEEIYEQYF
few	TRBV4-3	TRBJ2-4	NA	TGCGCCAGCAGCCAGCCAGGACCCCAAAACATTCAGTACTTC	CASSQPGPQNIQYF
few	TRBV6-5	TRBJ2-5	NA	TGTGCCAGCAAGGGGACGGGAGAGACCCAGTACTTC	CASKGTGETQYF
NA	TRBV12-3/TRBV12-4	TRBJ1-1	NA	TGTGCCAGCAGTATAATCGGGGCTGAAGCTTTCTTT	CASSIIGAEAFF
few	TRBV29-1	TRBJ2-3	NA	TGCAGCGTTGCGCTGGGTTGGTTAGCTAGCACAGATACGCAGTATTTT	CSVALGWLASTDTQYF
NA	TRBV20-1	TRBJ2-7	NA	TGCAGTGCTAGGGGGCCCCGCCGTTGGGAGCAGTACTTC	CSARGPRRWEQYF
NA	TRBV24-1	TRBJ2-1	NA	TGTGCCACCGGACTGCTCAATGAGCAGTTCTTC	CATGLLNEQFF
NA	TRBV27	TRBJ2-1	TRBD1	TGTGCCAGCAGTTTTGCTCCTAGGGGGACAGACAATGAGCAGTTCTTC	CASSFAPRGTDNEQFF
few	TRBV29-1	TRBJ2-3	NA	TGCAGCGTTGAGGTAGCGCCAGATACGCAGTATTTT	CSVEVAPDTQYF
few	TRBV7-2	TRBJ2-2	TRBD2	TGTGCCAGCGGGAGGGTTTCGGACACCGGGGAGCTGTTTTTT	CASGRVSDTGELFF
few	TRBV5-6	TRBJ2-2	NA	TGTGCCAGCAGCTTGTGGGGGGAAGGCACCGGGGAGCTGTTTTTT	CASSLWGEGTGELFF
few	TRBV25-1	TRBJ2-7	TRBD1	TGTGCCAGCAGTGGGGACCCCGGACAGGGGAACTACGAGCAGTACTTC	CASSGDPGQGNYEQYF
few	TRBV2	TRBJ2-7	NA	TGTGCCAGCATAAGGGAGACCTACGAGCAGTACTTC	CASIRETYEQYF
NA	TRBV4-3	TRBJ1-1	NA	TGCGCCAGCAGCGGAGCAGCGGAGACGGCTGAAGCTTTCTTT	CASSGAAETAEAFF
few	TRBV29-1	TRBJ2-3	NA	TGCAGCGTTGAGGGGGGCACAAGCACAGATACGCAGTATTTT	CSVEGGTSTDTQYF
few	TRBV10-3	TRBJ1-5	NA	TGTGCCATCAGTGACCAAACCGGGGAGCCCCAGCATTTT	CAISDQTGEPQHF
few	TRBV7-2	TRBJ2-7	TRBD2	TGTGCCAGCAGAAAAGGGCTAGCGGGTAGCTCCTACGAGCAGTACTTC	CASRKGLAGSSYEQYF
few	TRBV6-2/TRBV6-3	TRBJ2-7	TRBD2	TGTGCCAGCAGTCATCCGGGACTAACCTACGAGCAGTACTTC	CASSHPGLTYEQYF
NA	TRBV9	TRBJ1-4	NA	TGTGCCAGCAGCGTTGGTCTGCAAACTAATGAAAAACTGTTTTTT	CASSVGLQTNEKLFF
NA	TRBV20-1	TRBJ2-1	TRBD2	TGCAGTGCTAGTGCTAGCGGGAGCAACCCTGAGCATTTCTTC	CSASASGSNPEHFF
NA	TRBV9	TRBJ1-3	NA	TGTGCCAGCAGCTCTCCCCGGACAGACCAAACTGGAAACACCATATATTTT	CASSSPRTDQTGNTIYF
few	TRBV11-2	TRBJ2-1	NA	TGTGCCAGCAGCTATCTCGGACCACCTTACAATGAGCAGTTCTTC	CASSYLGPPYNEQFF
few	TRBV7-2	TRBJ2-5	NA	TGTGCCAGCAGCTTAGCCGGCGGGCACATCCAAGAGACCCAGTACTTC	CASSLAGGHIQETQYF
NA	TRBV12-3/TRBV12-4	TRBJ2-7	NA	TGTGCCAGCAGTTTTGTGGGGGCCCTCTCCTACGAGCAGTACTTC	CASSFVGALSYEQYF
NA	TRBV5-5	TRBJ1-4	NA	TGTGCCAGCACCACTCAGGAGGTGGGCCTATCCCTTTCAAAACTGTTTTTT	CASTTQEVGLSLSKLFF
few	TRBV4-3	TRBJ2-3	TRBD2	TGCGCCAGCAGCCAAATACTAGCGGGAGTAGGAGATACGCAGTATTTT	CASSQILAGVGDTQYF
NA	TRBV3-1	TRBJ2-7	TRBD2	TGTGCCAGCAGCCTCAACCCCCCTCTAGGTTTACTAGCGGGGACCACCTACGAGCAGTACTTC	CASSLNPPLGLLAGTTYEQYF
few	TRBV19	TRBJ1-1	NA	TGTGCCAGTACCACCCCCGGGACGATGAACACTGAAGCTTTCTTT	CASTTPGTMNTEAFF
NA	TRBV5-1	TRBJ1-1	NA	TGCGCCAGCGCCAATTCAGGGAGTTCGGCCCTTAACACTGACGCTTTCTTT	CASANSGSSALNTDAFF
few	TRBV9	TRBJ2-1	NA	TGTGCCAGCAGCGTAGCCAGGAGTATGTATGAGCAGTTCTTC	CASSVARSMYEQFF
NA	TRBV27	TRBJ2-5	NA	TGTGCCAGCAGTTTATACCCAGAGCAAGAGACCCAGTACTTC	CASSLYPEQETQYF
few	TRBV7-2	TRBJ2-4	NA	TGTGCCAGCAGCATAAACTTCGGTACGAACATTCAGTACTTC	CASSINFGTNIQYF
NA	TRBV24-1	TRBJ2-3	NA	TGTGCCACCGCCTCGACAGGGGGGACTAGGGGAACAGATACGCAGTATTTT	CATASTGGTRGTDTQYF
few	TRBV7-2	TRBJ1-5	NA	TGTGCCAGCAGCTTAGGGTGGAGCAATCAGCCCCAGCATTTT	CASSLGWSNQPQHF
NA	TRBV10-3	TRBJ1-5	NA	TGTGCCATCAGTGAGTCGCCGGCTCAGCCCCAGCATTTT	CAISESPAQPQHF
few	TRBV12-3/TRBV12-4	TRBJ2-7	TRBD1	TGTGCCAGCAGTTTAGGACGAGGACAGGGGACCTACGAGCAGTACTTC	CASSLGRGQGTYEQYF
few	TRBV9	TRBJ2-1	TRBD1	TGTGCCAGCAGCGGAATCGGGACAGGGAGCTATGAGCAGTTCTTC	CASSGIGTGSYEQFF
NA	TRBV7-9	TRBJ2-7	NA	TGTGCCAGCAGCTCCCGCCGGGGACTCTTTGTCGACGAGCAGTACTTC	CASSSRRGLFVDEQYF
few	TRBV12-3/TRBV12-4	TRBJ2-7	NA	TGTGCCAGCAGTTTTCAAGGCGGGATCACCTACGAGCAGTACTTC	CASSFQGGITYEQYF
few	TRBV7-9	TRBJ1-1	NA	TGTGCCAGCAGCTTAGGGGGGGCCGGGAACACTGAAGCTTTCTTT	CASSLGGAGNTEAFF
few	TRBV21-1	TRBJ2-4	NA	TGTGCCAGCAGCAAAGTACTAGCGGGAGGTCTAGACAAAAACATTCAGTACTTC	CASSKVLAGGLDKNIQYF
few	TRBV3-1	TRBJ2-3	NA	TGTGCCAGCAGCCAAGAGCCGGCTAGCGGCACAGATACGCAGTATTTT	CASSQEPASGTDTQYF
NA	TRBV20-1	TRBJ2-3	NA	TGCAGTGGTAGCCGGGACGCGAGAATAGATACGCAGTATTTT	CSGSRDARIDTQYF
NA	TRBV5-5	TRBJ1-1	NA	TGTGCCAGCAGCTTGAACAATCAGAACACTGAAGCTTTCTTT	CASSLNNQNTEAFF
NA	TRBV27	TRBJ2-3	NA	TGTGCCAGCAGTTTGCAAGTTGCAGATACGCAGTATTTT	CASSLQVADTQYF
NA	TRBV6-1	TRBJ2-2	NA	TGTGCCAGCCGACAGGATTCTGTCGGGGAGCTGTTTTTT	CASRQDSVGELFF
few	TRBV7-6	TRBJ2-1	TRBD2	TGTGCCAGCAGCTTAGCCTGGGCCCTGACTAGCGGCAAGTACAATGAGCAGTTCTTC	CASSLAWALTSGKYNEQFF
few	TRBV7-9	TRBJ2-5	TRBD1	TGTGCCATCTCACAGGGGGCGGTTTTAGAGACCCAGTACTTC	CAISQGAVLETQYF
few	TRBV9	TRBJ2-3	NA	TGTGCCAGCAGCGTACTCGGGGTTCTCACAGATACGCAGTATTTT	CASSVLGVLTDTQYF